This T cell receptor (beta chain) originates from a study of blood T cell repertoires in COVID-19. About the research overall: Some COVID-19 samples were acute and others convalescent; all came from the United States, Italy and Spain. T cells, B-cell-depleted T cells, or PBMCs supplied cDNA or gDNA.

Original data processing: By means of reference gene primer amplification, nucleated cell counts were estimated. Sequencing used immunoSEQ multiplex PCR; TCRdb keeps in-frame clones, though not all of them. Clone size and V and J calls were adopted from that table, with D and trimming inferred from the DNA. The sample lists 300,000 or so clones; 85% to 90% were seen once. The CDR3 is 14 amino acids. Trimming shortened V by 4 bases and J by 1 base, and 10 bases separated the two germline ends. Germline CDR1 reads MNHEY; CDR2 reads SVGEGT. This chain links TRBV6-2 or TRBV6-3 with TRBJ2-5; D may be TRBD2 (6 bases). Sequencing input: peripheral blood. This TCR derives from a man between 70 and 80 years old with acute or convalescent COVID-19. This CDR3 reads CASSSAGIQETQYF. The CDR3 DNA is TGTGCCAGCAGTTCCGCGGGGATCCAAGAGACCCAGTACTTC.